The 26 T cell receptor beta chains in this list originate from one sample, sequenced in a study of blood T cell repertoires in COVID-19. Using immunoSEQ multiplex PCR, the repertoire was profiled, and TCRdb retains in-frame clones only, with some absent. The table has around 250,000 clones, 80% to 85% seen once. The material sequenced was peripheral blood. The source of these receptors is a woman in her forties who had recovered from COVID-19.

This chain connects TRBV18 to TRBJ1-1; TRBD1 aligns across 7 bases. Germline V gene data show CDR1 as KGHSH and CDR2 as LQKENI. Germline trimming cut 8 bases from V and 4 bases from J; bases unmatched to any gene: 10. This CDR3 has 14 amino acids. The CDR3 spells CASEGYAGGTEAFF. The CDR3 DNA sequence: TGTGCCAGCGAGGGATACGCAGGGGGCACTGAAGCTTTCTTT.

This clone has just one count. V usage is TRBV27 and J usage is TRBJ2-7; tentatively, D is TRBD1 (6 bases). Germline CDR1 MNHEY, CDR2 SMNVEV (reference sequence). Between the trimmed V and J ends, which lost 4 bases and 4 bases, there was a span of 17 bases. This CDR3 is built from 15 residues. The CDR3: CASSSGQTGRYEQYF. DNA for the CDR3: TGTGCCAGCAGTTCAGGTCAGACAGGTCGATACGAGCAGTACTTC.

The sample holds one count of this clone. The V gene is TRBV29-1, the J gene TRBJ2-1, with D maybe TRBD2 (6 bases). Trimming stripped 6 bases from V and 5 bases from J, with 11 bases between. The germline V gene encodes CDR1 SQVTM and CDR2 ANQGSEA. This CDR3 comprises 12 residues. This CDR3 reads CSVIAENNEQFF. The CDR3 DNA follows: TGCAGCGTAATAGCGGAGAACAATGAGCAGTTCTTC.

The chain is built from TRBV19 and TRBJ1-1; 7 nucleotides match TRBD1. Trimming took 5 bases from V and 0 from J; bases not matched to a gene: 6. Germline loops: CDR1 LNHDA, CDR2 SQIVND (reference sequence). The CDR3 extends over 15 amino acids. The CDR3 reads CASSPGDSLNTEAFF. The CDR3 DNA sequence: TGTGCCAGTAGTCCGGGGGACAGCTTGAACACTGAAGCTTTCTTT. The whole variable domain, remainder taken from reference TRBV19 and TRBJ1-1, is DGGITQSPKYLFRKEGQNVTLSCEQNLNHDAMYWYRQDPGQGLRLIYYSQIVNDFQKGDIAEGYSVSREKKESFPLTVTSAQKNPTAFYLCASSPGDSLNTEAFFGQGTRLTVV.

The genes are TRBV5-4 and TRBJ2-7; maybe TRBD1 (6 bases). The CDR3 is made up of 14 amino acids. V was clipped by 4 bases and J by 0 bases, with 11 bases between them. Germline V CDR1 and CDR2: SGHNT, YYREEE (reference sequence). CDR3 nucleotide sequence: TGTGCCAGCAGCCTAACAGGGAACTCCTACGAGCAGTACTTC. It codes for CASSLTGNSYEQYF.

The V and J genes are TRBV3-1 (or the pseudogene TRBV3-2) and TRBJ2-5, with 9 bases aligning to TRBD2. The germline V gene has CDR1 LGHDT and CDR2 YNNKEL (reference sequence). J gave up 5 bases and V 1 base, and 8 bases lay outside the gene matches. This CDR3 spans 16 amino acids. For the CDR3, the DNA is TGTGCCAGCAGCCAAGGATCGCGGGGGGGCCACGAGACCCAGTACTTC. It codes for CASSQGSRGGHETQYF.

The gene calls are TRBV9 and TRBJ2-1; 9 bases agree with TRBD1. Trimming removed 10 bases from V and 3 bases from J; junction bases left unmatched: 8. The germline V gene encodes CDR1 SGDLS and CDR2 YYNGEE. The CDR3 contains 14 residues. The CDR3 coding sequence is TGTGCCGGATCACAGGGGGCAGGCTACAATGAGCAGTTCTTC. Protein product: CAGSQGAGYNEQFF.

This chain uses TRBV7-2 with TRBJ1-5; 7 bases are shared with TRBD1. The CDR3 has 14 amino acids. CDR1 is SGHTA, CDR2 FQGNSA, per germline. V was pared by 4 bases and J by 9 bases, with 9 bases of the junction left unmatched. In DNA, the CDR3 is TGTGCCAGCAGCTCCGGACAGGCCCCCCGGCCCCAGCATTTT. It is translated as CASSSGQAPRPQHF.

The V and J genes are TRBV29-1 and TRBJ1-2, with 10 bases matching TRBD1. Germline loops: CDR1 SQVTM, CDR2 ANQGSEA. V shed 6 bases, J shed 1 base, and the junction held 8 bases outside the gene matches. The CDR3 runs to 15 residues. CDR3 coding DNA: TGCAGCGTCGACTCCGGGACAGGGGTTAACTATGGCTACACCTTC. This translates into CSVDSGTGVNYGYTF.

The V call is TRBV19, the J call TRBJ2-7; 7 nucleotides agree with TRBD1. CDR1 and CDR2 from the germline V gene are LNHDA and SQIVND (reference sequence). This CDR3 is built from 13 residues. J lost 2 bases, V lost 7 bases, and 5 bases had no gene match. As DNA, the CDR3 is TGTGCCAGTAACCAGGGGGTTCCCTACGAGCAGTACTTC. Translated, it gives CASNQGVPYEQYF.

CDR3: CASSADRGSFYGYTF. The CDR3 DNA reads as TGTGCCAGTAGTGCCGACAGGGGATCCTTCTATGGCTACACCTTC. This sequence joins TRBV19 and TRBJ1-2; 8 positions match TRBD1. The CDR3 length is 15 residues. CDR1 is LNHDA and CDR2 is SQIVND in the germline V gene (reference sequence). Trimming removed 5 bases from V and 4 bases from J; junction bases left unmatched: 9.

J is TRBJ1-1 and V is TRBV5-1, with 8 bases matching TRBD1. Germline V gives CDR1 SGHRS, CDR2 YFSETQ. Trimming took 5 bases from V and 3 from J; bases not matched to a gene: 12. This CDR3 has 16 residues. The CDR3: CASRWQGAGHDTEAFF. CDR3 nucleotide sequence: TGCGCCAGCAGATGGCAGGGGGCTGGTCATGACACTGAAGCTTTCTTT.

V and J are TRBV4-1 and TRBJ1-1, with a possible D match to TRBD1 (5 bases). Trimming removed 3 bases from V and 0 bases from J, with 14 bases in between. The CDR3 loop spans 16 amino acids. CDR1 is MGHRA and CDR2 is YSYEKL in the germline V gene. The CDR3 spells CASSHGGEGMNTEAFF. CDR3 nucleotides: TGCGCCAGCAGCCACGGAGGGGAGGGCATGAACACTGAAGCTTTCTTT.

The chain has TRBV9 and TRBJ1-1; D uncertain. V lost 5 bases to trimming and J lost 0 bases, with 8 bases between them. The CDR3 contains 13 residues. Germline V CDR1 and CDR2: SGDLS, YYNGEE. CDR3 DNA: TGTGCCAGCAGTACTTACCTGAACACTGAAGCTTTCTTT. Protein: CASSTYLNTEAFF.

This chain connects TRBV29-1 to TRBJ2-1, with TRBD2 identical over 13 bases. V was clipped by 8 bases and J by 7 bases; unmatched bases: 8. Germline values: CDR1 SQVTM, CDR2 ANQGSEA. This CDR3 has 14 residues. CDR3 amino acids: CSTTSGGAENEQFF. The CDR3 DNA sequence: TGCAGCACAACTAGCGGGGGGGCGGAGAATGAGCAGTTCTTC.

As DNA, the CDR3 is TGTGCCAGCAGCCGAGGGGGCGCAGACTATGGCTACACCTTC. Encoded protein: CASSRGGADYGYTF. This chain joins TRBV7-9 and TRBJ1-2; 7 nucleotides line up with TRBD1. Germline V gene data show CDR1 as SEHNR and CDR2 as FQNEAQ (reference sequence). V was pared by 5 bases and J by 3 bases, with 6 bases of the junction left unmatched. This CDR3 spans 14 amino acids.

This clone was seen more than once but under ten times. This sequence joins TRBV3-1 (or the pseudogene TRBV3-2) and TRBJ2-2; maybe TRBD2 (6 bases). Germline values: CDR1 LGHDT, CDR2 YNNKEL (reference sequence). V lost 3 bases and J 3 bases, leaving 11 bases between the germline ends. This CDR3 is built from 15 residues. As DNA, the CDR3 is TGTGCCAGCAGCCATAAGGGACTTTACACCGGGGAGCTGTTTTTT. Protein product: CASSHKGLYTGELFF.

This chain joins TRBV9 and TRBJ2-7, with 7 bases aligning to TRBD2. The V and J ends lost 2 bases and 6 bases, in that order; junction bases with no gene match: 11. Germline V gives CDR1 SGDLS, CDR2 YYNGEE. CDR3 length equals 15 residues. CDR3 protein: CASSVGRGFFFEQYF. The CDR3 DNA sequence: TGTGCCAGCAGCGTGGGGAGGGGATTTTTTTTCGAGCAGTACTTC.

This sequence joins TRBV6-6 and TRBJ1-3; D gene ambiguous. Germline V gives CDR1 MNHNY, CDR2 SVGAGI (reference sequence). The V end lost 7 bases, the J end lost 0 bases, and 10 bases lay between the germline ends. The CDR3 has 14 residues. The CDR3 sequence: CASNTGVSGNTIYF. In nucleotides, the CDR3 is TGTGCCAGCAATACGGGTGTCTCTGGAAACACCATATATTTT.

The chain couples TRBV2 to TRBJ1-5; tentatively, D is TRBD1 (5 bases). The CDR3 has 14 amino acids. Trimming stripped 8 bases from V and 6 bases from J, with 17 bases between. The germline gives CDR1 SNHLY, CDR2 FYNNEI. CDR3 bases: TGTGCCAGCCAACGAACAGGTGAAGGTCAGCCCCAGCATTTT. This sequence encodes CASQRTGEGQPQHF.

V and J are TRBV20-1 and TRBJ2-1; D possibly corresponds to TRBD2 (5 bases). V was shortened by 3 bases and J by 7 bases, with 19 bases between the two germline ends. The CDR3 loop spans 15 amino acids. Germline V gene data show CDR1 as DFQATT and CDR2 as SNEGSKA (reference sequence). The CDR3 reads CSASGLPPGGNEQFF. CDR3 nucleotides: TGCAGTGCTAGTGGTCTACCTCCGGGCGGGAATGAGCAGTTCTTC.

This clone was detected once. This CDR3 is CASSLGEGYEQYF. The CDR3 DNA reads as TGTGCCAGCAGTTTGGGGGAGGGCTACGAGCAGTACTTC. The chain is built from TRBV12-3 or TRBV12-4 and TRBJ2-7, with TRBD2 matching over 7 bases. This CDR3 contains 13 residues. Losses at the gene ends were 3 bases for V and 3 bases for J; bases not matched to a gene: 2.

The chain carries TRBV13 and TRBJ1-1; no reliable D call. Germline CDR1 is PRHDT and CDR2 is FYEKMQ (reference sequence). The CDR3 contains 14 residues. The germline V and J ends were trimmed by 5 bases and 4 bases, with 14 bases remaining between them. CDR3 amino acids: CASSPRRVGTEAFF. In nucleotides, the CDR3 is TGTGCCAGCAGCCCCCGCCGGGTTGGCACTGAAGCTTTCTTT. Based on the CDR3 plus reference TRBV13 and TRBJ1-1, the full variable domain is AAGVIQSPRHLIKEKRETATLKCYPIPRHDTVYWYQQGPGQDPQFLISFYEKMQSDKGSIPDRFSAQQFSDYHSELNMSSLELGDSALYFCASSPRRVGTEAFFGQGTRLTVV.

The count of this clone is one. The gene calls are TRBV24-1 and TRBJ1-2; D uncertain. V lost 4 bases, J lost 6 bases, and 8 bases lay in between. CDR3 length: 12 amino acids. Looked up from germline, CDR1 is KGHDR and CDR2 is SFDVKD. CDR3 DNA sequence: TGTGCCACCAGTGACCTCAGCGATGGCTACACCTTC. Its translation: CATSDLSDGYTF.

The rearrangement links TRBV6-5 to TRBJ1-5, with D possibly TRBD1 on 5 matching bases. The CDR3 totals 15 residues. The V gene's germline CDR1 is MNHEY and CDR2 SVGAGI. V was trimmed by 8 bases and J by 0 bases, leaving 14 bases between them. The CDR3 nucleotides read TGTGCCAGCGGGGCAGGAGTGTCTAGCAATCAGCCCCAGCATTTT. It is translated as CASGAGVSSNQPQHF.

V is TRBV24-1 and J is TRBJ2-2; D call uncertain. CDR3 length equals 13 residues. The germline gives CDR1 KGHDR, CDR2 SFDVKD. With 10 bases removed from V and 0 bases from J, the gap between germline ends came to 8 bases. DNA of the CDR3: TGTGCCACTGCAGTTCCGAACACCGGGGAGCTGTTTTTT. Translation gives CATAVPNTGELFF.